Here is one T cell receptor beta chain with its context. Its antigen is still unknown. This sample is part of a study of vaccination and CD4 T cells after COVID-19. The time point was: late sampling 161 to 241 days after vaccination in a few convalescent patients. Specified treatment: approximately nine-day PBMC culture with coronavirus spike peptide pools or control peptides (ViraFEST assay). For ViraFEST, peptide pools expanded antigen-specific T cells, after which the TCRs were sequenced. There were positive PCR dates ranging from March to December 2020, all predating US Alpha, Beta and Delta variants. Oncomine TCR Beta short-read sequencing was applied to DNA from cultured CD4+ T cells. Each CDR3 protein gets one entry after TCRdb re-called the PCR reads with MiXCR. Found here are roughly 20,000 distinct CDR3 sequences, approximately 38% of them singletons; the top ten hold roughly 9.9%. This clonotype originated in a human donor who had recovered from COVID-19. Here the sequenced sample was CD4+ T cells from blood, cultured in vitro, taken about 7 months after SARS-CoV-2 vaccination.

CDR3 coding DNA: TGTGCCAGCAGAGGGGCTAACTACAATGAGCAGTTCTTC. It encodes CASRGANYNEQFF. This chain connects TRBV6-1 to TRBJ2-1; D is perhaps TRBD1 (5 bases). Germline lookup yields CDR1 MNHNS and CDR2 SASEGT. Trimming stripped 6 bases from V and 3 bases from J, with 9 bases between. The CDR3 contains 13 residues.